These 13 T cell receptor beta chains were sequenced from one sample in a study of CD8 T cells in Susac syndrome. Reverse transcription used about 0.45 to 1 ug RNA and random hexamers. TCRdb reprocessed the immunoSEQ multiplex PCR reads via MiXCR and lists one record per CDR3 protein. The table shows roughly 180,000 distinct CDR3 sequences, with just under 95% occurring only once. The sequenced sample consisted of CD4+ T cells from PBMCs. These receptors were collected from a human donor with Susac syndrome.

J is TRBJ1-2 and V is TRBV12-3 or TRBV12-4; 8 nucleotides align to TRBD1. After removal of 5 bases from V and 7 bases from J, the junction contained 6 bases not matched to a gene. The CDR3 loop spans 13 amino acids. CDR3 sequence reads: CASSPDRVAGYTF. The CDR3 DNA is TGTGCCAGCAGTCCGGACAGGGTAGCTGGCTACACCTTC.

The chain has TRBV6-2 or TRBV6-3 and TRBJ1-2, with 10 positions matching TRBD1. V was pared by 5 bases and J by 5 bases, with 8 bases of the junction left unmatched. The CDR3 contains 15 residues. The germline gives CDR1 MNHEY, CDR2 SVGEGT. The CDR3 DNA follows: TGTGCCAGCAGTCCGGGACAGGGGTACTGGTATGGCTACACCTTC. This sequence encodes CASSPGQGYWYGYTF.

The V gene is TRBV5-6, the J gene TRBJ2-1; D is possibly TRBD2 (7 bases). Germline V gene lookup returns CDR1 SGHDT and CDR2 YYEEEE. Trimming pared 6 bases from V and 5 bases from J, leaving 15 bases between. The CDR3 is 14 residues long. CDR3 in amino acids: CASTWGGPNNEQFF. CDR3 nucleotides: TGTGCCAGCACCTGGGGGGGGCCAAACAATGAGCAGTTCTTC. Looking up the rest from reference TRBV5-6 and TRBJ2-1 gives the full variable domain: DAGVTQSPTHLIKTRGQQVTLRCSPKSGHDTVSWYQQALGQGPQFIFQYYEEEERQRGNFPDRFSGHQFPNYSSELNVNALLLGDSALYLCASTWGGPNNEQFFGPGTRLTVL.

The chain links TRBV6-1 to TRBJ1-1; the D is unclear. This CDR3 comprises 15 residues. Trimming pared 10 bases from V and 5 bases from J, leaving 23 bases between. Germline V gives CDR1 MNHNS, CDR2 SASEGT. CDR3 protein: CATLPEVAGWTEAFF. The CDR3 DNA follows: TGTGCCACCCTGCCGGAGGTTGCGGGTTGGACTGAAGCTTTCTTT.

The chain employs TRBV7-2 and TRBJ2-1; either TRBD1 or TRBD2 may supply D (5 bases each). This CDR3 contains 12 residues. Trimming stripped 4 bases from V and 14 bases from J, with 15 bases between. Germline-derived CDR1 and CDR2 are SGHTA and FQGNSA. In DNA, the CDR3 is TGTGCCAGCAGCTCCCCTCCAGGGCGGGAGTTCTTC. As protein: CASSSPPGREFF.

The chain's CDR3 is CASSVDNLNEKLFF. CDR3 DNA: TGTGCCAGCAGCGTGGACAACCTTAATGAAAAACTGTTTTTT. The chain recombines TRBV9 with TRBJ1-4, with D possibly being TRBD1 (5 bases). Germline lookup yields CDR1 SGDLS and CDR2 YYNGEE. The CDR3 contains 14 residues. Trimming stripped 2 bases from V and 4 bases from J, with 9 bases between. Combining the CDR3 with reference TRBV9 and TRBJ1-4 gives the whole variable domain DSGVTQTPKHLITATGQRVTLRCSPRSGDLSVYWYQQSLDQGLQFLIQYYNGEERAKGNILERFSAQQFPDLHSELNLSSLELGDSALYFCASSVDNLNEKLFFGSGTQLSVL.

The chain links TRBV4-2 to TRBJ2-5; D possibly corresponds to TRBD2 (6 bases). The CDR3 consists of 15 residues. The V gene lost 0 bases and the J gene lost 5 bases, with 13 bases spanning the gap. Per the germline V gene, CDR1 is LGHNA and CDR2 is YNFKEQ. CDR3 DNA: TGTGCCAGCAGCCAAGATTCGGGGGAATCGGAGACCCAGTACTTC. This codes for CASSQDSGESETQYF.

This sequence joins TRBV30 and TRBJ2-1, with 9 positions matching TRBD1. The CDR3 contains 18 residues. Trimming at V came to 0 bases and at J to 7 bases, leaving 16 bases not matched to a gene. CDR1 is GTSNPN, CDR2 SVGIG, per germline (reference sequence). The CDR3 is CAWSVLRISGQGRNEQFF. CDR3 sequence (DNA): TGTGCCTGGAGTGTACTAAGAATTTCGGGACAGGGCCGTAATGAGCAGTTCTTC.

The J gene is TRBJ2-7, the V gene TRBV3-1, with D uncertain. V shed 0 bases and J shed 2 bases, with 8 bases lying between them. Germline CDR1 reads LGHDT; CDR2 reads YNNKEL (reference sequence). This CDR3 spans 14 amino acids. CDR3 region: CASSQEGTTYEQYF. Written as DNA, the CDR3 is TGTGCCAGCAGCCAAGAGGGAACTACCTACGAGCAGTACTTC.

V and J are TRBV6-5 and TRBJ1-1; D remains unclear. The V end lost 4 bases, the J end lost 1 base, and 16 bases lay between the germline ends. Germline V gene data show CDR1 as MNHEY and CDR2 as SVGAGI. The length of the CDR3 is 16 residues. This CDR3 is CASSSPYTAENTEAFF. CDR3 DNA sequence: TGTGCCAGCAGTTCCCCCTACACGGCGGAGAACACTGAAGCTTTCTTT.

The V and J genes are TRBV6-5 and TRBJ1-2; 7 bases fit TRBD1. Trimming took 0 bases from V and 4 from J; bases not matched to a gene: 8. The CDR3 is 16 residues long. The V gene's germline CDR1 is MNHEY and CDR2 SVGAGI. The CDR3 DNA sequence: TGTGCCAGCAGTTACTCCCTCACCAGGGGGTTCTATGGCTACACCTTC. It yields the protein CASSYSLTRGFYGYTF.

The genes are TRBV4-1 and TRBJ2-1; D may be TRBD1 (6 bases). Germline-derived CDR1 and CDR2 are MGHRA and YSYEKL. Trimming shortened V by 3 bases and J by 7 bases, and 16 bases separated the two germline ends. This CDR3 is 15 amino acids long. DNA for the CDR3: TGCGCCAGCAGCCAGTGGAGCAGGGGAACGAATGAGCAGTTCTTC. The encoded protein is CASSQWSRGTNEQFF.

The chain uses TRBV10-2 and TRBJ2-5; D may match TRBD1 or TRBD2 (5 bases each). V was cut by 3 bases and J by 5 bases, with 7 bases left in between. This CDR3 is built from 12 residues. CDR1 is WSHSY, CDR2 SAAADI, per germline. This chain's CDR3 is CASSDREETQYF. Written as DNA, the CDR3 is TGCGCCAGCAGTGACAGGGAGGAGACCCAGTACTTC.